The clone carrying this T cell receptor beta chain was counted ten times or more. Individual cDNA molecules had unique molecular identifiers attached to them by the library. How the authors handled the data: Per-sample TCR counts ranged from about 20,000 to 750,000, median around 96,000. TCRdb recomputed calls from the 5' RACE reads with MiXCR, one row per CDR3 protein. TCRdb's processing, not the authors' own work, is the source of the V and J calls. The sample contains about 140,000 distinct CDR3 sequences, 4.1% of which appear only once. This sample is part of a study of human T cells and chemical hapten exposure. Study context: Minor pooled library volume differences mainly drove per-sample TCR yield variation.

V was pared by 4 bases and J by 7 bases, with 15 bases of the junction left unmatched. The CDR3 has 16 residues. Looked up from germline, CDR1 is SGHTA and CDR2 is FQGNSA. Unfractionated whole blood was the source of the extracted total RNA. This chain connects TRBV7-2 to TRBJ2-7, with 8 nucleotides matching TRBD2. This clonotype was sampled from a female donor in good health. The CDR3 nucleotides read TGTGCCAGCAGCTCGCCTGGGGCGGGGGGCCCCCGGGAGCAGTACTTC. It encodes CASSSPGAGGPREQYF.